This TCR beta chain was found in a study of a mutant IDH1 vaccine in newly diagnosed glioma. For the study at large: Initiation of the vaccine course occurred 4-6 weeks after radiotherapy alone, or alongside temozolomide cycles. Treated patients had a mean age of 40.4 years and a sex split that was roughly 60% male and about 40% female. Patients previously underwent radiotherapy, temozolomide, or both, and most underwent both.

Germline lookup yields CDR1 SNHLY and CDR2 FYNNEI. The length of the CDR3 is 13 residues. The V gene end was trimmed by 10 bases and the J gene end by 7 bases; junction bases not matched to a gene: 13. TCRdb keeps only in-frame clones here, not all; method: immunoSEQ multiplex PCR. The sample lists about 36,000 clones, roughly 76% seen once, with about 12% in the top ten. Comments on this clone: The antigen is not known.

Time point here: week 5, during vaccination. Topical imiquimod accompanied each vaccine dose, which consisted of 300 ug of mutant IDH1 20-mer peptide. New WHO grade 3 or 4 IDH1-mutant, ATRX-lost astrocytomas were present in all donors. The source is a man aged 45-65 years with glioma. The chain uses TRBV2 and TRBJ2-7; TRBD1 agrees at 7 bases. The sample here was PBMCs, taken from a glioma patient whose treatment included an IDH1 peptide vaccine. The CDR3 reads CATGTVRTLEQYF. The CDR3 coding sequence is TGTGCCACAGGGACAGTTAGAACCCTGGAGCAGTACTTC.